The next 14 T cell receptor beta chains were all read from a single sample in a study of blood T cell repertoires in COVID-19. Method: immunoSEQ multiplex PCR; TCRdb's copy keeps in-frame clones and lacks some. The sample carries some 290,000 clones, about 86% recorded once. The sequencing input was peripheral blood. These receptor sequences come from a man in his late teens or twenties with active or convalescent COVID-19.

V usage is TRBV7-9 and J usage is TRBJ1-5; D unclear. The V end lost 5 bases, the J end lost 3 bases, and 11 bases lay between the germline ends. Germline CDR1 reads SEHNR; CDR2 reads FQNEAQ (reference sequence). The CDR3 loop spans 14 amino acids. CDR3 protein: CASSTVTDNQPQHF. Here the CDR3 DNA reads TGTGCCAGCAGCACCGTCACAGACAATCAGCCCCAGCATTTT.

J is TRBJ1-2 and V is TRBV6-2 or TRBV6-3; D remains unclear. Trimming pared 4 bases from V and 4 bases from J, leaving 4 bases between. The CDR3 sequence is 11 residues long. From germline, CDR1 is MNHEY and CDR2 SVGEGT. Written as DNA, the CDR3 is TGTGCCAGCAGTTTTAGCTATGGCTACACCTTC. It translates to CASSFSYGYTF.

The chain recombines TRBV4-1 with TRBJ2-7, with D tentatively TRBD2 (6 bases). Trimming took off 4 bases at V and 3 bases at J, with 13 bases between the two ends. The CDR3 contains 14 residues. Per germline, CDR1 MGHRA and CDR2 YSYEKL. CDR3 in DNA: TGCGCCAGCAGCCGGGACGGGAGAGACTACGAGCAGTACTTC. Translated, it gives CASSRDGRDYEQYF.

V is TRBV7-9 and J is TRBJ2-1; D is unclear. This CDR3 has 15 amino acids. Deletions cut 2 bases from V and 7 bases from J, with 15 bases between. Looked up from germline, CDR1 is SEHNR and CDR2 is FQNEAQ (reference sequence). The DNA for the CDR3 is TGTGCCAGCAGCTTATCGGTTCTCGTCGTGAATGAGCAGTTCTTC. It translates to CASSLSVLVVNEQFF.

The chain uses TRBV28 and TRBJ1-5, with a tentative D call TRBD1 (5 bases). The CDR3 totals 15 residues. Trimming cost V 8 bases and J 0 bases, with 14 bases left between them. Germline CDR1 is MDHEN and CDR2 is SYDVKM. DNA for the CDR3: TGTGCCAGCCGGTGGGGGGAGCATAGCAATCAGCCCCAGCATTTT. Its translation: CASRWGEHSNQPQHF.

This clone was seen only a few times. The CDR3 coding sequence is TGCGCCAGCAGCAGAAAGGGGGCTGGAGAGACCCAGTACTTC. This gives the protein CASSRKGAGETQYF. V and J are TRBV5-1 and TRBJ2-5; 7 bases match TRBD1. In germline, CDR1 is SGHRS, CDR2 YFSETQ. The CDR3 is made up of 14 amino acids. The V and J ends lost 4 bases and 4 bases, in that order; junction bases with no gene match: 7. The entire variable domain, with the rest obtained from reference TRBV5-1 and TRBJ2-5, is as follows: KAGVTQTPRYLIKTRGQQVTLSCSPISGHRSVSWYQQTPGQGLQFLFEYFSETQRNKGNFPGRFSGRQFSNSRSEMNVSTLELGDSALYLCASSRKGAGETQYFGPGTRLLVL.

V usage is TRBV6-2 or TRBV6-3 and J usage is TRBJ2-2, with 7 bases matching TRBD2. J lost 8 bases, V lost 5 bases, and 5 bases had no gene match. The CDR3 loop spans 13 amino acids. Per the germline V gene, CDR1 is MNHEY and CDR2 is SVGEGT. CDR3: CASSLTREGELFF. The CDR3 DNA is TGTGCCAGCAGTCTCACGCGGGAGGGGGAGCTGTTTTTT.

The rearrangement joins TRBV9 to TRBJ2-1; 9 bases match TRBD2. CDR1 is SGDLS, CDR2 YYNGEE, per germline. This CDR3 is 15 amino acids long. V lost 0 bases and J lost 5; bases outside the gene matches: 3. The CDR3 spells CASSVEPSGNNEQFF. The CDR3 nucleotides read TGTGCCAGCAGCGTAGAGCCTAGCGGGAACAATGAGCAGTTCTTC.

This clone has more than one count but fewer than ten. Written as DNA, the CDR3 is TGTGCCAGCAGTGTATTTGACAGGGGGGAATCACCCCTCCACTTT. It encodes CASSVFDRGESPLHF. This sequence joins TRBV2 and TRBJ1-6; 9 bases agree with TRBD1. Looked up from germline, CDR1 is SNHLY and CDR2 is FYNNEI. V shed 4 bases and J 10 bases; nucleotides not matched to a gene: 8. The CDR3 is made up of 15 amino acids.

CDR3 sequence: CASTPDRVGNQPQHF. In DNA, the CDR3 is TGTGCCAGTACTCCGGACAGGGTTGGCAATCAGCCCCAGCATTTT. The V and J genes are TRBV19 and TRBJ1-5; 8 nucleotides line up with TRBD1. The CDR3 covers 15 residues. The germline V gene has CDR1 LNHDA and CDR2 SQIVND (reference sequence). Trimming removed 7 bases from V and 2 bases from J; junction bases left unmatched: 7.

This chain uses TRBV9 with TRBJ2-7; D not resolved. The V gene lost 0 bases and the J gene lost 3 bases, with 10 bases spanning the gap. CDR1 is SGDLS and CDR2 is YYNGEE in the germline V gene. The CDR3 extends over 14 amino acids. The CDR3 bases are TGTGCCAGCAGCGTAGAGGTAGCTAACTACGAGCAGTACTTC. Protein product: CASSVEVANYEQYF.

The V call is TRBV5-1, the J call TRBJ2-3, with D perhaps TRBD1 (5 bases). This CDR3 comprises 16 residues. Germline V lookup: CDR1 SGHRS, CDR2 YFSETQ. V lost 0 bases and J lost 0, with 11 bases in between. CDR3 region: CASSLETASSTDTQYF. The CDR3 DNA reads TGCGCCAGCAGCTTGGAGACAGCCTCTAGCACAGATACGCAGTATTTT.

The rearrangement joins TRBV5-4 to TRBJ2-1; 9 positions agree with TRBD1. The CDR3 loop spans 17 amino acids. Germline CDR1 is SGHNT and CDR2 is YYREEE (reference sequence). Trimming cost V 4 bases and J 3 bases; bases outside gene matches: 11. The chain's CDR3 is CASSPIQGAGIYNEQFF. Here the CDR3 DNA reads TGTGCCAGCAGCCCTATACAGGGGGCTGGTATCTACAATGAGCAGTTCTTC. The variable domain in full, completed from reference TRBV5-4 and TRBJ2-1, reads ETGVTQSPTHLIKTRGQQVTLRCSSQSGHNTVSWYQQALGQGPQFIFQYYREEENGRGNFPPRFSGLQFPNYSSELNVNALELDDSALYLCASSPIQGAGIYNEQFFGPGTRLTVL.

This chain uses TRBV12-5 with TRBJ2-1; D is possibly TRBD1 (6 bases). CDR1 is LGHNT, CDR2 FRNRAP, per germline. CDR3 length: 15 amino acids. Trimming removed 0 bases from V and 10 bases from J, with 16 bases in between. The chain's CDR3 is CASGLVEDRHGEQFF. Here the CDR3 DNA reads TGTGCTAGTGGTTTGGTTGAGGACAGACACGGCGAGCAGTTCTTC.